This T cell receptor (beta chain) was retrieved from a study of identical twins. With template switching, a universal primer site was added, and the cDNA carried unique molecular identifiers. A single record per CDR3 protein comes from TCRdb applying MiXCR to the 5' RACE reads. The sample gives 500,000 to 600,000 distinct CDR3 sequences, approximately 22% of which show up once; 0.75% to 0.95% is in the top ten. Concerning this clonotype: Antigen: not known.

Study-wide findings and caveats: In drawing conclusions, the study used cross-sectional statistical analysis and did not follow the same donors.

These data were likewise used in another study, on T cells expressing NK-cell markers. According to that study: A handful of donors showed these clonotypes also leading the CD3+CD56-NKG2C+ fraction.

Sequencing input: CD4+ T cells sorted from blood. The sequence derives from a woman younger than 30 in good health.

In DNA form, the CDR3 reads TGCGCCAGCAGCGACTGGGACAGCATCACAGATACGCAGTATTTT. This translates into CASSDWDSITDTQYF. The V and J genes are TRBV5-1 and TRBJ2-3; 7 nucleotides align to TRBD1. Germline V gene lookup returns CDR1 SGHRS and CDR2 YFSETQ. The CDR3 is made up of 15 amino acids. V lost 4 bases and J lost 2; bases outside the gene matches: 7.